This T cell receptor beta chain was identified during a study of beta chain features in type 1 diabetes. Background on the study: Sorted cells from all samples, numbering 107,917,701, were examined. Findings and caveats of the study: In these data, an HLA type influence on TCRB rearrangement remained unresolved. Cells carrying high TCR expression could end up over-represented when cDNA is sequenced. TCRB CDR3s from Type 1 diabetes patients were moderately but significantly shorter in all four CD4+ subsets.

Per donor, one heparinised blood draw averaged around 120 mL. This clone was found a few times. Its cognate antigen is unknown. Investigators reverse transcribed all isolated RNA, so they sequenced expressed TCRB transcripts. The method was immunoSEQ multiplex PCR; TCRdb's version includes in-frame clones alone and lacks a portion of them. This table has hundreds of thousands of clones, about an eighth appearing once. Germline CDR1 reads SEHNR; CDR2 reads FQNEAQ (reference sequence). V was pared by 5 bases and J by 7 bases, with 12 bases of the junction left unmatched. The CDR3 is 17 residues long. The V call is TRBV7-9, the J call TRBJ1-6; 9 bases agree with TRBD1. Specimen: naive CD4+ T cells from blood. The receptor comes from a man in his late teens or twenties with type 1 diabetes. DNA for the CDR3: TGTGCCAGCAGCGCGGAACCCGGGACAGGGAACAATTCACCCCTCCACTTT. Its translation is CASSAEPGTGNNSPLHF.